A selection of T cell receptor beta chains follows, all from one sample in a study of cytomegalovirus exposure and HLA in healthy donors. Sequencing used immunoSEQ multiplex PCR; TCRdb keeps in-frame clones, though not all of them. Of roughly 330,000 clones in the sample, roughly nine tenths were seen once. Sequencing was carried out using PBMCs. The source is a woman in her twenties or thirties in good health and CMV-seropositive. CDR3s include the opening cysteine and the closing phenylalanine or tryptophan. A D gene is named only where the DNA matches it firmly. The size field is filled for only some rows; it gives once, few, many or a size class.

clone size	D gene	J gene	V gene	CDR3 protein	CDR3 DNA
.	TRBD1	TRBJ2-7	TRBV7-9	CASRETGDDEQYF	TGTGCCAGCAGGGAGACAGGGGATGATGAGCAGTACTTC
once	.	TRBJ1-5	TRBV7-9	CASSAGFQPQHF	TGTGCCAGCAGCGCAGGGTTTCAGCCCCAGCATTTT
.	TRBD1	TRBJ1-1	TRBV7-2	CASNLLSGGTEAFF	TGTGCCAGCAACCTATTGTCAGGGGGCACTGAAGCTTTCTTT
.	TRBD1	TRBJ2-7	TRBV28	CASSLTGGHEQYF	TGTGCCAGCAGTTTAACAGGGGGGCACGAGCAGTACTTC
once	.	TRBJ1-2	TRBV19	CASSKGTDANYGYTF	TGTGCCAGTAGCAAGGGGACCGACGCTAACTATGGCTACACCTTC
.	.	TRBJ1-6	TRBV7-2	CASSTTGLRSPLHF	TGTGCCAGCAGCACAACAGGGTTGCGTTCACCCCTCCACTTT
.	TRBD2	TRBJ2-7	TRBV4-1	CASSQVGPREDEQYF	TGCGCCAGCAGCCAAGTTGGGCCCCGGGAGGACGAGCAGTACTTC
.	TRBD1	TRBJ2-1	TRBV5-4	CATDRGDEQFF	TGTGCCACAGACAGGGGCGATGAGCAGTTCTTC
.	.	TRBJ2-5	TRBV6-5	CASGLSQETQYF	TGTGCCAGCGGGCTCTCCCAAGAGACCCAGTACTTC
.	TRBD1	TRBJ1-2	TRBV10-3	CAISDRDRGVNYGYTF	TGTGCCATCAGTGACAGGGACAGGGGGGTTAACTATGGCTACACCTTC
.	TRBD2	TRBJ2-1	TRBV6-5	CASSGTSGIDEQFF	TGTGCCAGCAGTGGGACTAGCGGGATCGATGAGCAGTTCTTC
.	.	TRBJ1-5	TRBV4-1	CASSQLTGPYQPQHF	TGCGCCAGCAGCCAATTAACAGGGCCCTATCAGCCCCAGCATTTT
.	TRBD2	TRBJ2-1	TRBV5-8	CASSLGTSGSYNEQFF	TGTGCCAGCAGCCTGGGGACTAGCGGTTCCTACAATGAGCAGTTCTTC
.	TRBD2	TRBJ2-3	TRBV7-3	CASNVASARLAGGARTDTQYF	TGTGCCAGCAACGTAGCTTCCGCACGACTAGCGGGGGGGGCTCGCACAGATACGCAGTATTTT
.	TRBD1	TRBJ1-3	TRBV4-3	CASSQGQGDGNTIYF	TGCGCCAGCAGCCAAGGCCAGGGGGATGGAAACACCATATATTTT
once	.	TRBJ2-3	TRBV5-4	CASSLALARSTDTQYF	TGTGCCAGCAGCTTGGCTCTAGCCCGATCCACAGATACGCAGTATTTT
.	TRBD1	TRBJ2-3	TRBV27	CASSSLLGGGTDTQYF	TGTGCCAGCAGTTCCCTGCTAGGGGGCGGCACAGATACGCAGTATTTT
.	.	TRBJ1-4	TRBV19	CASSIDSEKLFF	TGTGCCAGTAGTATAGATTCTGAAAAACTGTTTTTT
.	TRBD1	TRBJ2-5	TRBV5-8	CASSLGQDNQETQYF	TGTGCCAGCAGCCTAGGACAGGACAACCAAGAGACCCAGTACTTC
.	.	TRBJ2-1	TRBV27	CASSFLVSGTNEQFF	TGTGCCAGCAGTTTCCTAGTTTCGGGCACAAATGAGCAGTTCTTC
once	.	TRBJ1-1	TRBV19	CAIRMNTEAFF	TGTGCCATCCGTATGAACACTGAAGCTTTCTTT
once	.	TRBJ2-7	TRBV14	CASSQMGVGEQYF	TGTGCCAGCAGCCAAATGGGGGTGGGCGAGCAGTACTTC
.	.	TRBJ2-7	TRBV5-1	CASSHGRTKNEQYF	TGCGCCAGCAGCCACGGCAGGACGAAAAACGAGCAGTACTTC
few	.	TRBJ2-2	TRBV11-2	CASSLKRNTGELFF	TGTGCCAGCAGCTTAAAACGGAACACCGGGGAGCTGTTTTTT
.	.	TRBJ1-3	TRBV28	CASSLWGAGVPIYF	TGTGCCAGCAGTTTATGGGGTGCCGGTGTCCCCATATATTTT
.	.	TRBJ1-1	TRBV6-5	CASNRGTEAFF	TGTGCCAGCAATAGAGGGACAGAAGCTTTCTTT
.	.	TRBJ1-1	TRBV27	CASTLGLNTEAFF	TGTGCCAGCACTTTGGGGTTGAACACTGAAGCTTTCTTT
.	TRBD1	TRBJ1-2	TRBV4-2	CASSQDRGQGRDGYTF	TGTGCCAGCAGCCAAGATCGAGGACAGGGAAGGGATGGCTACACCTTC
.	.	TRBJ1-5	TRBV28	CASSSSQPQHF	TGTGCCAGCAGTTCTTCACAGCCCCAGCATTTT
once	.	TRBJ2-7	TRBV4-3	CASSPTTGMRMSDLISYEQYF	TGCGCCAGCAGCCCGACCACAGGGATGAGGATGAGCGATCTAATTAGCTACGAGCAGTACTTC
.	TRBD2	TRBJ2-3	TRBV9	CATSGGALDTQYF	TGTGCCACCAGCGGGGGGGCGTTAGATACGCAGTATTTT
once	TRBD2	TRBJ2-3	TRBV19	CASSTLGLAGGTDTQYF	TGTGCCAGTAGTACTTTGGGACTAGCGGGAGGAACAGATACGCAGTATTTT
.	.	TRBJ1-2	TRBV5-1	CASSLNTPYYGYTF	TGCGCCAGCAGCTTGAATACGCCGTACTATGGCTACACCTTC
.	.	TRBJ2-2	TRBV28	CASSLRMAGELFF	TGTGCCAGCAGTTTAAGGATGGCAGGGGAGCTGTTTTTT
.	.	TRBJ1-2	TRBV6-1	CASINQGGLGYTF	TGTGCCAGCATTAATCAGGGAGGACTTGGCTACACCTTC
.	.	TRBJ1-5	TRBV4-3	CASSQRLGNQPQHF	TGCGCCAGCAGCCAAAGGTTGGGCAATCAGCCCCAGCATTTT
.	TRBD1	TRBJ2-7	TRBV25-1	CASGVQGGSYEQYF	TGTGCCAGCGGGGTACAGGGGGGATCCTACGAGCAGTACTTC
.	TRBD1	TRBJ1-2	TRBV2	CASAGQGAVGYGYTF	TGTGCCAGCGCTGGACAGGGGGCGGTGGGCTATGGCTACACCTTC
.	.	TRBJ2-2	TRBV5-1	CASSPFAGVTGELFF	TGCGCCAGCAGCCCGTTCGCGGGTGTCACCGGGGAGCTGTTTTTT